A selection of T cell receptor beta chains follows, all from one sample in a study of shared T cell receptors in the human thymus. The repertoire was sequenced with immunoSEQ multiplex PCR; TCRdb's copy has only in-frame clones and lacks some. The table records about 380,000 clones, approximately 95% of them present only once. Material for sequencing was thymocytes. The receptors here all came from a human donor. CDR3s include the opening cysteine and the closing phenylalanine or tryptophan. A D gene is named only where the DNA matches it firmly. A row's size may be missing; if present it is once, few, many or a size class.

V	size	J	D	CDR3	DNA
TRBV30	NA	TRBJ1-1	TRBD1	CAWDRGPDTEAFF	TGTGCCTGGGACAGGGGGCCGGATACTGAAGCTTTCTTT
TRBV13	NA	TRBJ1-2	NA	CASSKEGLWRSGYTF	TGTGCCAGCAGCAAAGAGGGGTTGTGGCGCAGTGGCTACACCTTC
TRBV6-6	NA	TRBJ1-1	NA	CASSYIQAENTEAFF	TGTGCCAGCAGTTACATACAGGCGGAGAACACTGAAGCTTTCTTT
TRBV28	NA	TRBJ1-2	TRBD1	CASSLRDRGQNGYTF	TGTGCCAGCAGTTTAAGGGACAGGGGGCAGAATGGCTACACCTTC
TRBV5-5	NA	TRBJ1-2	NA	CASSSSTVNYGYTF	TGTGCCAGCAGCTCCTCGACAGTGAACTATGGCTACACCTTC
TRBV18	NA	TRBJ2-7	NA	CASSPDSYEQYF	TGTGCCAGCTCACCCGATTCCTACGAGCAGTACTTC
TRBV6-5	NA	TRBJ2-5	NA	CASSLSFLGTQYF	TGTGCCAGCTCTCTTTCGTTCCTAGGGACCCAGTACTTC
TRBV25-1	NA	TRBJ2-1	NA	CATGGGGEQFF	TGTGCCACCGGAGGGGGAGGTGAGCAGTTCTTC
TRBV28	NA	TRBJ1-5	NA	CASSWGGRHSNQPQHF	TGTGCCAGCAGTTGGGGGGGGCGACATAGCAATCAGCCCCAGCATTTT
TRBV28	NA	TRBJ2-5	NA	CASSTLAIQETQYF	TGTGCCAGCAGCACATTGGCCATTCAAGAGACCCAGTACTTC
TRBV5-1	NA	TRBJ1-4	TRBD1	CASSQVGQGALNEKLFF	TGCGCCAGCAGTCAGGTGGGACAGGGGGCGCTTAATGAAAAACTGTTTTTT
TRBV28	NA	TRBJ2-4	NA	CASSFQGLAKNIQYF	TGTGCCAGCAGTTTCCAGGGGTTAGCCAAAAACATTCAGTACTTC
TRBV9	NA	TRBJ2-7	TRBD2	CASSPNLTSSEQYF	TGTGCCAGCAGCCCCAATCTGACTAGCTCCGAGCAGTACTTC
TRBV28	NA	TRBJ2-7	NA	CASSSPTGNGYEQYF	TGTGCCAGCAGTTCACCCACAGGGAACGGCTACGAGCAGTACTTC
TRBV7-8	NA	TRBJ1-1	NA	CASSYRTGYTEAFF	TGTGCCAGCAGTTACAGGACGGGGTACACTGAAGCTTTCTTT
TRBV28	NA	TRBJ1-5	NA	CASRGLWGGQPQHF	TGTGCCAGCAGGGGGTTGTGGGGTGGTCAGCCCCAGCATTTT
TRBV7-2	NA	TRBJ2-7	NA	CASSFPNVGYEQYF	TGTGCCAGCAGCTTTCCCAACGTGGGGTACGAGCAGTACTTC
TRBV29-1	NA	TRBJ2-5	NA	CSFSSSARGETQYF	TGCAGCTTCTCATCTAGCGCCCGGGGAGAGACCCAGTACTTC
TRBV30	NA	TRBJ2-7	TRBD2	CAWSRGGSYEQYF	TGTGCCTGGAGCCGGGGGGGCTCCTACGAGCAGTACTTC
TRBV5-1	NA	TRBJ2-1	TRBD2	CASSLRAGGENEQFF	TGCGCCAGCAGCTTGCGAGCGGGAGGAGAAAATGAGCAGTTCTTC
TRBV25-1	NA	TRBJ2-7	NA	CASSVGGRGFF	TGTGCCAGCAGTGTTGGGGGAAGGGGCTTCTTC
TRBV5-1	NA	TRBJ1-2	TRBD1	CASSSGQGAHRYGYTF	TGCGCCAGCAGCTCAGGACAGGGGGCGCATCGTTATGGCTACACCTTC
TRBV6-5	once	TRBJ1-1	NA	CASDPKGSSYTEAFF	TGTGCCAGCGACCCAAAGGGGAGCTCGTACACTGAAGCTTTCTTT
TRBV19	NA	TRBJ1-5	NA	CATSDPGGGDSNQPQHF	TGTGCCACTTCGGATCCGGGAGGTGGAGATAGCAATCAGCCCCAGCATTTT
TRBV4-1	NA	TRBJ2-7	TRBD1	CASSQPYQGEYEQYF	TGCGCCAGCAGCCAACCTTACCAGGGGGAGTACGAGCAGTACTTC
TRBV14	NA	TRBJ1-5	NA	CASSQERELSNQPQHF	TGTGCCAGCAGCCAAGAAAGGGAACTGAGCAATCAGCCCCAGCATTTT
TRBV28	few	TRBJ2-7	NA	CASSSPPRPPSSYEQYF	TGTGCCAGCAGTTCCCCCCCAAGGCCTCCCTCCTCCTACGAGCAGTACTTC
TRBV7-8	NA	TRBJ2-7	NA	CASSNSRDPRGSYEQYF	TGTGCCAGCAGCAACTCTCGGGACCCTCGGGGTTCCTACGAGCAGTACTTC
TRBV18	NA	TRBJ2-3	NA	CASSPPITGVGIWTDTQYF	TGTGCCAGCTCACCACCTATCACGGGAGTGGGGATTTGGACAGATACGCAGTATTTT
TRBV4-3	NA	TRBJ2-4	NA	CASSPTGSRDKKNIQYF	TGCGCCAGCAGCCCTACCGGGAGCCGGGACAAAAAAAACATTCAGTACTTC
TRBV7-2	NA	TRBJ2-5	TRBD2	CASSLGTSGRAHETQYF	TGTGCCAGCAGCTTGGGGACTAGCGGGAGGGCCCACGAGACCCAGTACTTC
TRBV27	NA	TRBJ2-1	TRBD1	CASSPGTGDLCDEQFF	TGTGCCAGCAGCCCAGGGACAGGTGATTTGTGCGATGAGCAGTTCTTC